This TCR beta chain was recorded in a study of shared clonotypes between healthy human individuals. Study-wide findings and caveats: Compared with clonotypes that all four donors shared, non-shared clonotypes had lower generation probabilities.

The CDR3 runs 13 residues. Germline V gene lookup returns CDR1 SGHNT and CDR2 YYREEE (reference sequence). V trimming: 4 bases; J trimming: 3 bases; junction bases outside the gene matches: 3. Assay: immunoSEQ multiplex PCR; the TCRdb copy retains only in-frame clones and omits some. The sample has about 2.4 million clones, 80% to 95% seen once; the top ten hold about 0.38%. Comment on this clone: What it binds is not known.

This sequence was found in a man younger than 35 in good health. Some clones in this sample may be carry-over from other donors' samples. The specimen sequenced was naive CD4+ T cells from PBMCs. Subset meaning: CD45RA+ positively selected. This rearrangement joins TRBV5-4 to TRBJ1-1; 7 positions match TRBD1. The CDR3 region is CASSKGADTEAFF. The DNA of the CDR3 is TGTGCCAGCAGCAAGGGGGCGGACACTGAAGCTTTCTTT.